The next 32 T cell receptor beta chains were all read from a single sample in a study of blood T cell repertoires in COVID-19. Clones were read by immunoSEQ multiplex PCR, and TCRdb kept only the in-frame ones, dropping some. The table includes roughly 500,000 clones, nearly 90% detected once. Sequencing input: peripheral blood. The receptors come from a young man with COVID-19, enrolled during active disease.

The V call is TRBV5-5, the J call TRBJ1-5; D remains ambiguous. Germline CDR1 reads SGHKS; CDR2 reads YYEKEE (reference sequence). V lost 1 base and J lost 6, with 8 bases in between. The CDR3 extends over 13 amino acids. The CDR3 loop reads CASSLTDVQPQHF. CDR3 DNA: TGTGCCAGCAGCTTGACAGACGTTCAGCCCCAGCATTTT.

This rearrangement joins TRBV18 to TRBJ2-3; D not resolved. The CDR3 length is 13 residues. V shed 1 base and J shed 6 bases, with 8 bases lying between them. Germline CDR1 is KGHSH and CDR2 is LQKENI. For the CDR3, the DNA is TGTGCCAGCTCACCACATCGTCGGGATACGCAGTATTTT. It codes for CASSPHRRDTQYF.

The V call is TRBV15, the J call TRBJ2-1; possibly TRBD2 for D (6 bases). The CDR3 is 16 amino acids. The germline V and J ends were trimmed by 3 bases and 4 bases, with 16 bases remaining between them. From germline, CDR1 is LNHNV and CDR2 YYDKDF (reference sequence). For the CDR3, the DNA is TGTGCCACCAGCAGGCGGGGCTCCGTCGGGTACAATGAGCAGTTCTTC. Its translation is CATSRRGSVGYNEQFF.

The chain carries TRBV11-2 and TRBJ1-4, with D maybe TRBD1 (5 bases). The V end lost 1 base, the J end lost 2 bases, and 11 bases lay between the germline ends. The CDR3 spans 16 residues. Germline loops: CDR1 SGHAT, CDR2 FQNNGV. The CDR3 reads CASSLAFRATNEKLFF. CDR3 nucleotides: TGTGCCAGCAGCTTAGCCTTCAGGGCTACTAATGAAAAACTGTTTTTT.

This chain uses TRBV7-2 with TRBJ2-7; possible D gene TRBD2, 6 bases. The germline gives CDR1 SGHTA, CDR2 FQGNSA. The V end lost 5 bases, the J end lost 1 base, and 12 bases lay between the germline ends. This CDR3 contains 14 residues. CDR3 DNA: TGTGCCAGCAGCCGCTTTGGGGGGTCCTACGAGCAGTACTTC. Its protein product is CASSRFGGSYEQYF.

This sequence joins TRBV27 and TRBJ2-3; D is uncertain. The CDR3 consists of 14 residues. V was trimmed by 7 bases and J by 4 bases, leaving 15 bases between them. Germline values: CDR1 MNHEY, CDR2 SMNVEV (reference sequence). CDR3 in amino acids: CASTPGRGSDTQYF. CDR3 nucleotides: TGTGCCAGCACCCCCGGTCGCGGATCAGATACGCAGTATTTT.

The CDR3 DNA reads TGTGCCATCAGCGAGACTAGCGGGAGACTCTACGAGCAGTACTTC. Its protein product is CAISETSGRLYEQYF. This chain uses TRBV10-3 with TRBJ2-7; 12 positions match TRBD2. Germline V lookup: CDR1 ENHRY, CDR2 SYGVKD. V was pared by 6 bases and J by 3 bases, with 6 bases of the junction left unmatched. CDR3 length: 15 residues.

The chain has TRBV19 and TRBJ1-6, with D unresolved. Germline CDR1 and CDR2: LNHDA and SQIVND (reference sequence). CDR3 length equals 12 residues. The germline V and J ends were trimmed by 8 bases and 9 bases, with 11 bases remaining between them. CDR3 sequence (DNA): TGTGCCAGTGGAGGACCACTTTCACCCCTCCACTTT. Translating it yields CASGGPLSPLHF.

The chain couples TRBV18 to TRBJ2-7; 8 bases align to TRBD2. Germline-derived CDR1 and CDR2 are KGHSH and LQKENI. The CDR3 consists of 15 residues. The junction had 11 bases not matched to a gene; V was cut back by 5 bases and J by 5 bases. The CDR3 protein is CASSKTSGTSDEQYF. The CDR3 DNA follows: TGTGCCAGCTCAAAAACTTCCGGGACTAGTGACGAGCAGTACTTC. Drawing the rest from reference TRBV18 and TRBJ2-7, the complete variable domain is NAGVMQNPRHLVRRRGQEARLRCSPMKGHSHVYWYRQLPEEGLKFMVYLQKENIIDESGMPKERFSAEFPKEGPSILRIQQVVRGDSAAYFCASSKTSGTSDEQYFGPGTRLTVT.

The rearrangement joins TRBV19 to TRBJ1-3, with D maybe TRBD1 (5 bases). V lost 5 bases to trimming and J lost 8 bases, with 13 bases between them. Germline V gene lookup returns CDR1 LNHDA and CDR2 SQIVND (reference sequence). The CDR3 length is 13 residues. The CDR3 coding sequence is TGTGCCAGTAGTGTTCAAGGGGCCGACACCATATATTTT. This codes for CASSVQGADTIYF.

This chain connects TRBV3-1 (or the pseudogene TRBV3-2) to TRBJ1-2; D gene unclear. V was clipped by 1 base and J by 8 bases, with 11 bases between them. There are 13 residues in the CDR3. The V gene's germline CDR1 is LGHDT and CDR2 YNNKEL (reference sequence). As DNA, the CDR3 is TGTGCCAGCAGCCAAGCAGGAACTAGGGGCTACACCTTC. Residues: CASSQAGTRGYTF.

The chain combines TRBV5-5 with TRBJ2-2; a weak D match, TRBD2 (7 bases). Germline CDR1 and CDR2: SGHKS and YYEKEE (reference sequence). V was cut by 1 base and J by 3 bases, with 10 bases left in between. The CDR3 is 15 residues long. CDR3 in amino acids: CASSLLGGHTGELFF. CDR3 coding DNA: TGTGCCAGCAGCTTGCTCGGGGGGCACACCGGGGAGCTGTTTTTT.

J is TRBJ2-2 and V is TRBV2; 9 positions agree with TRBD1. The trim removed 5 bases at V and 4 bases at J, leaving 5 bases unmatched. CDR3 length: 15 residues. Germline CDR1 and CDR2: SNHLY and FYNNEI. For the CDR3, the DNA is TGTGCCAGCAGTACCGACAGGGGGGCCACCGGGGAGCTGTTTTTT. This sequence encodes CASSTDRGATGELFF.

This clone was found once. The chain carries TRBV5-1 and TRBJ2-2; 13 bases match TRBD2. This CDR3 region has 18 residues. Trimming cost V 7 bases and J 2 bases; bases outside gene matches: 11. The V gene's germline CDR1 is SGHRS and CDR2 YFSETQ. DNA of the CDR3: TGCGCCAGCTCCCAAAGGACTAGCGGGAGAGTAAACACCGGGGAGCTGTTTTTT. Protein: CASSQRTSGRVNTGELFF.

The CDR3 sequence is CASSWGGSSYNEQFF. The DNA of the CDR3 is TGTGCCAGCAGCTGGGGAGGAAGCTCCTACAATGAGCAGTTCTTC. V usage is TRBV5-5 and J usage is TRBJ2-1; tentative D call: TRBD2 (6 bases). The V and J ends lost 3 bases and 0 bases respectively, with 10 bases between them. Germline lookup yields CDR1 SGHKS and CDR2 YYEKEE (reference sequence). The CDR3 extends over 15 amino acids.

About this clone itself: Other DNA variants within this sample encode the same CDR3. V gene TRBV3-1 (or the pseudogene TRBV3-2) combines with J gene TRBJ2-5; TRBD2 is a possible D gene (6 bases). V lost 0 bases and J 4 bases, leaving 9 bases between the germline ends. Germline V gene lookup returns CDR1 LGHDT and CDR2 YNNKEL (reference sequence). The CDR3 loop spans 14 amino acids. CDR3: CASSQELASETQYF. The DNA of the CDR3 is TGTGCCAGCAGCCAAGAACTAGCTTCAGAGACCCAGTACTTC.

The chain has TRBV6-4 and TRBJ2-3; 9 bases match TRBD2. CDR1 and CDR2 (germline): MRHNA, SNTAGT. The CDR3 extends over 19 amino acids. V lost 6 bases, J lost 2 bases, and 18 bases stayed unmatched. The CDR3, as DNA: TGTGCCAGCAGATCCATCCCGGCGGGAGGGACGGGATACACAGATACGCAGTATTTT. Translated, it gives CASRSIPAGGTGYTDTQYF.

The V gene is TRBV2, the J gene TRBJ2-1, with 7 nucleotides matching TRBD2. The V gene end was trimmed by 9 bases and the J gene end by 0 bases; junction bases not matched to a gene: 17. The CDR3 runs to 18 residues. Germline CDR1 is SNHLY and CDR2 is FYNNEI. DNA for the CDR3: TGTGCCAGTGAGCGGGGACGCCGTAATAGAATCTCCTACAATGAGCAGTTCTTC. It encodes CASERGRRNRISYNEQFF.

The DNA for the CDR3 is TGTGCCAGCAGCTTCCAGGGTCCGAACACTGAAGCTTTCTTT. Amino acid sequence: CASSFQGPNTEAFF. The chain has TRBV13 and TRBJ1-1; D might be TRBD1 (5 bases). V lost 3 bases and J 1 base, leaving 9 bases between the germline ends. Looked up from germline, CDR1 is PRHDT and CDR2 is FYEKMQ (reference sequence). The CDR3 length is 14 residues.

This clone was seen just once. The V and J genes are TRBV2 and TRBJ1-2; 8 bases fit TRBD1. Looked up from germline, CDR1 is SNHLY and CDR2 is FYNNEI. V was clipped by 7 bases and J by 4 bases; unmatched bases: 5. The CDR3 has 13 amino acids. CDR3 sequence (DNA): TGTGCCAGCACATACGACAGGGGCTATGGCTACACCTTC. Protein sequence: CASTYDRGYGYTF.

As regards this clone: The sample contains more than one DNA sequence encoding this CDR3. The chain carries TRBV12-3 or TRBV12-4 and TRBJ1-5, with D tentatively TRBD1 (6 bases). The CDR3 has 13 residues. V was cut by 6 bases and J by 7 bases, with 13 bases left in between. The DNA for the CDR3 is TGTGCCAGCAGACCCACAGGGAACCAGCCCCAGCATTTT. Encoded protein: CASRPTGNQPQHF.

The V call is TRBV7-9, the J call TRBJ2-5, with a weak D call TRBD2 (6 bases). CDR3 length: 14 amino acids. Germline CDR1 SEHNR, CDR2 FQNEAQ (reference sequence). V shed 6 bases and J shed 1 base, with 12 bases lying between them. CDR3 in DNA: TGTGCCAGCAGTAGATGGGACTTCCAAGAGACCCAGTACTTC. This sequence encodes CASSRWDFQETQYF.

CDR3 coding DNA: TGTGCCAGCAGCCAATCTTTCTTC. Translating it yields CASSQSFF. V usage is TRBV14 and J usage is TRBJ2-1; D call uncertain. With 2 bases removed from V and 16 bases from J, the gap between germline ends came to 3 bases. The germline gives CDR1 SGHDN, CDR2 FVKESK. This CDR3 contains 8 residues. The full variable domain, rest sourced from reference TRBV14 and TRBJ2-1, is EAGVTQFPSHSVIEKGQTVTLRCDPISGHDNLYWYRRVMGKEIKFLLHFVKESKQDESGMPNNRFLAERTGGTYSTLKVQPAELEDSGVYFCASSQSFFGPGTRLTVL.

V is TRBV12-3 or TRBV12-4 and J is TRBJ2-5; 13 bases are shared with TRBD2. The CDR3 extends over 13 amino acids. V shed 3 bases and J 11 bases; nucleotides not matched to a gene: 3. CDR3 in amino acids: CASSLRTSGSQYF. The CDR3 DNA sequence: TGTGCCAGCAGTTTGAGGACTAGCGGGAGTCAGTACTTC.

CDR3 residues: CASSPGQQNQPQHF. DNA for the CDR3: TGCGCCAGCAGCCCGGGACAGCAAAATCAGCCCCAGCATTTT. V usage is TRBV5-1 and J usage is TRBJ1-5; 7 nucleotides agree with TRBD1. V shed 4 bases and J 4 bases; nucleotides not matched to a gene: 5. CDR1 is SGHRS and CDR2 is YFSETQ in the germline V gene. This CDR3 has 14 amino acids.

The chain links TRBV11-3 to TRBJ2-1; TRBD1 might be the D (6 bases). The CDR3 is 16 residues long. CDR1 and CDR2 from the germline V gene are SGHNT and YENEEA. The V end was cut by 4 bases, the J end by 4 bases, with 17 bases between. The CDR3 here is CASSSWVTGHYNEQFF. As DNA, the CDR3 is TGTGCCAGCAGCTCATGGGTAACAGGGCATTACAATGAGCAGTTCTTC.

This chain connects TRBV30 to TRBJ2-5; TRBD1 matches 10 bases. CDR1 is GTSNPN and CDR2 is SVGIG in the germline V gene (reference sequence). J gave up 5 bases and V 5 bases, and 8 bases lay outside the gene matches. The CDR3 is 14 amino acids. This CDR3 reads CAWERDRGSETQYF. Written as DNA, the CDR3 is TGTGCCTGGGAAAGGGACAGGGGCTCGGAGACCCAGTACTTC.

J is TRBJ2-1 and V is TRBV20-1; 12 positions match TRBD2. CDR3 length equals 15 residues. The germline V gene encodes CDR1 DFQATT and CDR2 SNEGSKA (reference sequence). The junction had 9 bases not matched to a gene; V was cut back by 3 bases and J by 9 bases. CDR3 region: CSASKRSSGGGEQFF. The CDR3 DNA follows: TGCAGTGCTAGTAAGCGGTCTAGCGGGGGGGGTGAGCAGTTCTTC.

J is TRBJ1-1 and V is TRBV7-9; D is perhaps TRBD1 (5 bases). The germline gives CDR1 SEHNR, CDR2 FQNEAQ (reference sequence). V lost 1 base, J lost 5 bases, and 14 bases lay in between. This CDR3 comprises 15 residues. CDR3 nucleotide sequence: TGTGCCAGCAGCTTAGGGGTGTGGGGGAGGACTGAAGCTTTCTTT. It yields the protein CASSLGVWGRTEAFF.

In this sample, this clone turned up many times. This rearrangement joins TRBV5-4 to TRBJ2-7; 12 bases line up with TRBD2. Germline CDR1 is SGHNT and CDR2 is YYREEE (reference sequence). The J segment lost 0 bases and the V segment lost 3 bases, leaving 4 bases of the junction unmatched. CDR3 size: 16 residues. CDR3 bases: TGTGCCAGCAGCTCAACTAGCGGGAGGTTCTCCTACGAGCAGTACTTC. It is translated as CASSSTSGRFSYEQYF.

This clone was seen a single time. V usage is TRBV19 and J usage is TRBJ2-1, with 10 bases lining up with TRBD2. CDR3 length equals 16 residues. Germline trimming cut 5 bases from V and 7 bases from J; bases unmatched to any gene: 11. Germline values: CDR1 LNHDA, CDR2 SQIVND (reference sequence). This CDR3 is CASSPRTSGGGNEQFF. CDR3 nucleotide sequence: TGTGCCAGTAGTCCACGGACTAGCGGAGGGGGTAATGAGCAGTTCTTC. Together with reference TRBV19 and TRBJ2-1, the CDR3 gives the full variable domain: DGGITQSPKYLFRKEGQNVTLSCEQNLNHDAMYWYRQDPGQGLRLIYYSQIVNDFQKGDIAEGYSVSREKKESFPLTVTSAQKNPTAFYLCASSPRTSGGGNEQFFGPGTRLTVL.

This sequence joins TRBV5-1 and TRBJ1-2; TRBD1 aligns across 11 bases. The trim removed 2 bases at V and 5 bases at J, leaving 5 bases unmatched. The CDR3 contains 15 residues. Per the germline V gene, CDR1 is SGHRS and CDR2 is YFSETQ. Here the CDR3 reads CASSLQGQGAYGYTF. CDR3 nucleotides: TGCGCCAGCAGCTTACAAGGACAGGGGGCGTATGGCTACACCTTC.